This T cell receptor (beta chain) was sequenced in a study of cytomegalovirus exposure and HLA in healthy donors. Findings and limits, study-wide: It is likely that the observed cluster of highly shared sequence variants was a sequencing artifact.

Worth noting for this clone: As yet, its antigen is unknown.

The primer mix had 60 Vbeta and 13 Jbeta primers. Original processing notes: There were around 78 million unique TCR beta chains by a later count, and about 11 million of them were shared. TCRdb's copy holds only in-frame clones and misses some; the assay was immunoSEQ multiplex PCR. The DNA was the basis for D and trimming; V, J and clone size are from that table. There are around 150,000 clones in the sample; 60% to 85% occur only once, and 2.5% to 3% lies in the top ten. The sample consisted of PBMCs. This TCR derives from a male donor in good health and CMV-seronegative.

In nucleotides, the CDR3 is TGTGCCAGCAGCTTAGGCGGGACAGGGGTGTCCAAAAACATTCAGTACTTC. As protein: CASSLGGTGVSKNIQYF. The genes are TRBV7-9 and TRBJ2-4; 10 positions agree with TRBD1. CDR1 and CDR2 (germline): SEHNR, FQNEAQ (reference sequence). CDR3 length: 17 residues. V shed 1 base, J shed 2 bases, and the junction held 5 bases outside the gene matches.